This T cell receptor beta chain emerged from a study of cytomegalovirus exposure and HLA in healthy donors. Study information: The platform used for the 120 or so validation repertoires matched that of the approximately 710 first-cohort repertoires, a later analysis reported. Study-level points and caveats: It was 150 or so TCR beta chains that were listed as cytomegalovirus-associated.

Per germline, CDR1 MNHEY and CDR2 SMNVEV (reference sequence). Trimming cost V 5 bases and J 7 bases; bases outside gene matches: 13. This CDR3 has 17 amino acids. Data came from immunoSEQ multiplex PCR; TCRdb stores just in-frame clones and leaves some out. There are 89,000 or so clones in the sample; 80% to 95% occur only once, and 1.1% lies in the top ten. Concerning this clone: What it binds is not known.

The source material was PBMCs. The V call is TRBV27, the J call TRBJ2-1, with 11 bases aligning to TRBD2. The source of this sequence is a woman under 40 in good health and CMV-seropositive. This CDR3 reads CASSPRPSGGQRNEQFF. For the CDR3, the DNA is TGTGCCAGCAGTCCCCGTCCTAGCGGGGGGCAACGGAATGAGCAGTTCTTC.